The rows below give T cell receptor beta chains drawn from one sample of a study of CD8 T cells in Susac syndrome. MiXCR was run by TCRdb on the immunoSEQ multiplex PCR reads, yielding one entry per CDR3 protein. The data hold more than 150,000 distinct CDR3 sequences, with just under 95% observed a single time. The sample comprised CD4+ T cells from PBMCs. The source of these receptors is a human donor in good health. The CDR3 runs from the conserved cysteine through the conserved F or W. Not all rows give a size; the values are once, few, many and, for expanded clones, a class.

V,J,size,CDR3
TRBV6-6,TRBJ2-5,-,CASSRTAFQETQYF
TRBV6-5,TRBJ1-2,-,CASSYIRTGGGYGYTF
TRBV6-2/TRBV6-3,TRBJ1-5,-,CASSSFNQPQHF
TRBV29-1,TRBJ2-1,-,CSLRTGGKNEQFF
TRBV23-1,TRBJ2-7,few,CASSPRFYEQYF
TRBV5-1,TRBJ1-2,-,CASSSYRQGSGVVGYTF
TRBV3-1,TRBJ1-5,-,CASSQGVRPQHF
TRBV13,TRBJ2-7,-,CASSSDRDRGIYEQYF
TRBV24-1,TRBJ2-7,-,CATSDPPSYEQYF
TRBV20-1,TRBJ2-2,-,CSARGPRTGELFF
TRBV20-1,TRBJ1-1,-,CSARAPQEGNTEAFF
TRBV20-1,TRBJ1-2,-,CSAEDKGGYGYTF
TRBV2,TRBJ1-5,-,CASTRDRGQPQHF
TRBV7-9,TRBJ2-7,-,CASSSRGGGGEQYF
TRBV12-3/TRBV12-4,TRBJ1-2,-,CASSAGQKGGYTF
TRBV30,TRBJ1-6,-,CAWSRTGGGSPLHF
TRBV24-1,TRBJ1-1,once,CATSDPIRKNTEAFF
TRBV6-5,TRBJ2-2,-,CASRGTSGGTGELFF
TRBV5-1,TRBJ2-3,-,CASTSLQGGSDTQYF
TRBV9,TRBJ2-5,once,CASSVRPTGGRETQYF
TRBV6-2/TRBV6-3,TRBJ1-3,-,CASTDSHSSGNTIYF
TRBV12-3/TRBV12-4,TRBJ2-1,-,CASSVAGGTYNEQFF